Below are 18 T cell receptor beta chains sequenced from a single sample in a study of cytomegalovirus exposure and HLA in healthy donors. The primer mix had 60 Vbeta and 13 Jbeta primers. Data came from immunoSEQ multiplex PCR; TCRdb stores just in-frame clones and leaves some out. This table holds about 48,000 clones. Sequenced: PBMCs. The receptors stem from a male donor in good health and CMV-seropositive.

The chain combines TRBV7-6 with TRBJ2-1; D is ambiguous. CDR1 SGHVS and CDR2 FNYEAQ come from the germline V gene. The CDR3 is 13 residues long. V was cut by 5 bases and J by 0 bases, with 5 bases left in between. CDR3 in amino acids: CASSRSSYNEQFF. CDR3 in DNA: TGTGCCAGCAGCAGGAGCTCCTACAATGAGCAGTTCTTC.

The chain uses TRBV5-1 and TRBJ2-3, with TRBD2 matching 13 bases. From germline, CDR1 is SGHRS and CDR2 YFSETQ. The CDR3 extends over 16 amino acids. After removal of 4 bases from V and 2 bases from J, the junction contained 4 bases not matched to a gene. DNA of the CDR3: TGCGCCAGCAGCGCCGGACTAGCGGGGGACACAGATACGCAGTATTTT. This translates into CASSAGLAGDTDTQYF.

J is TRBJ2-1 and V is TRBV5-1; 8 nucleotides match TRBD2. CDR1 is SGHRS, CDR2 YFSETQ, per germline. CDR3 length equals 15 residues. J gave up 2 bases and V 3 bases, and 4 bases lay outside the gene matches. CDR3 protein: CASSWGGGTYNEQFF. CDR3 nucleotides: TGCGCCAGCAGCTGGGGCGGGGGGACCTACAATGAGCAGTTCTTC.

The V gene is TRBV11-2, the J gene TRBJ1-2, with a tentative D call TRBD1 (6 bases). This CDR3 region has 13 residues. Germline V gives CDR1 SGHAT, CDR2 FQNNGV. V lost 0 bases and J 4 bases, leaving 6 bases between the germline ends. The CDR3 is CASSLEGGYGYTF. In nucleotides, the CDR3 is TGTGCCAGCAGCTTAGAAGGGGGCTATGGCTACACCTTC.

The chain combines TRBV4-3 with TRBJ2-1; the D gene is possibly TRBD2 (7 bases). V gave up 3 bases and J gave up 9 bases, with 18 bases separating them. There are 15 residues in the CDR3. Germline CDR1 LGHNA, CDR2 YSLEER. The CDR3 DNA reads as TGCGCCAGCAGCCAGAATCCCGGGGGGCCGGGTGAGCAGTTCTTC. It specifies CASSQNPGGPGEQFF.

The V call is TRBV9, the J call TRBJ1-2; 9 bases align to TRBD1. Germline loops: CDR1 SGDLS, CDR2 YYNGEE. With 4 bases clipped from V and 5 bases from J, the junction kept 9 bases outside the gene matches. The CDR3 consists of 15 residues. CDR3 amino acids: CASSPGDRGAYGYTF. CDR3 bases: TGTGCCAGCAGCCCAGGTGACAGGGGGGCGTATGGCTACACCTTC.

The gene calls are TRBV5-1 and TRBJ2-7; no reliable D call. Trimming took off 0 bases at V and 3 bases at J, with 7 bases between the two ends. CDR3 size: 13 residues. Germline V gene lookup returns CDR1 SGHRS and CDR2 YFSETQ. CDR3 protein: CASSLDSFYEQYF. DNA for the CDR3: TGCGCCAGCAGCTTGGACTCCTTCTACGAGCAGTACTTC.

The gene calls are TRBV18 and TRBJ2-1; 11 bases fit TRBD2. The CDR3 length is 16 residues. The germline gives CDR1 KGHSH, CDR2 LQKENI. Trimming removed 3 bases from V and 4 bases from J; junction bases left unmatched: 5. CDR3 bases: TGTGCCAGCTCACCCACTAGCGGGGGAATATACAATGAGCAGTTCTTC. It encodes CASSPTSGGIYNEQFF.

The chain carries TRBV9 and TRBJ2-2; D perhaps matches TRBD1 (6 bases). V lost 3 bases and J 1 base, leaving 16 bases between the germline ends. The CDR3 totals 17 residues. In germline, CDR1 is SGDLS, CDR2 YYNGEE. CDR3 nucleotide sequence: TGTGCCAGCAGCGAGACCGGCTGGGGGCTGAACACCGGGGAGCTGTTTTTT. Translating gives CASSETGWGLNTGELFF.

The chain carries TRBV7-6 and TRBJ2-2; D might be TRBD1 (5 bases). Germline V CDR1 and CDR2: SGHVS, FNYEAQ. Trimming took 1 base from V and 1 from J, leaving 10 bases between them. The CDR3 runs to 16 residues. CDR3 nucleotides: TGTGCCAGCAGCTTAGATGGGGCAGGGAACACCGGGGAGCTGTTTTTT. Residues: CASSLDGAGNTGELFF.

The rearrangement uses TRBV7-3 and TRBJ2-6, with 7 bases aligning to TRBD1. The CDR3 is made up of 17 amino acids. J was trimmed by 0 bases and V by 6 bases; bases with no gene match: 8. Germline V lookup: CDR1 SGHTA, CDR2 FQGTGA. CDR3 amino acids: CASRTQGNSSGANVLTF. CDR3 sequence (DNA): TGTGCCAGCAGGACACAGGGGAATTCCTCTGGGGCCAACGTCCTGACTTTC.

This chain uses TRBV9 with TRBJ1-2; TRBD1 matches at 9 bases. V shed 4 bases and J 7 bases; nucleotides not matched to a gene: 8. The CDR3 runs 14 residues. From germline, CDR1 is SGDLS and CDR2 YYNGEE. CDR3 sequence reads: CASSPLTGGFGYTF. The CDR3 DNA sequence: TGTGCCAGCAGCCCCCTGACAGGGGGTTTTGGCTACACCTTC.

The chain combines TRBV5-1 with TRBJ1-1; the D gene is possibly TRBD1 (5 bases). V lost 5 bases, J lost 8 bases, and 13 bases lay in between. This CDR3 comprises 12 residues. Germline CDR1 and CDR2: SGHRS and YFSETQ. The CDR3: CASSTQGTEAFF. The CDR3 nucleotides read TGCGCCAGCAGTACCCAGGGCACCGAAGCTTTCTTT.

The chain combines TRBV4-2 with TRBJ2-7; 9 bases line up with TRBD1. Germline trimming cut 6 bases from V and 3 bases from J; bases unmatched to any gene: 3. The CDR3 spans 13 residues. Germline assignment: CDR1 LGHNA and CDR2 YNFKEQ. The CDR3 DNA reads TGTGCCAGCAGTTCGGACAGGGGCTACGAGCAGTACTTC. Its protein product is CASSSDRGYEQYF.

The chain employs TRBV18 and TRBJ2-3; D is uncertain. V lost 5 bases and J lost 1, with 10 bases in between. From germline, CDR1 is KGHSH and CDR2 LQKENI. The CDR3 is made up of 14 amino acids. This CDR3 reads CASSSYSGTDTQYF. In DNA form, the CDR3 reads TGTGCCAGCTCATCGTACTCGGGCACAGATACGCAGTATTTT.

The CDR3 spells CASREPNTIYF. As DNA, the CDR3 is TGTGCCAGCAGGGAGCCTAACACCATATATTTT. This chain links TRBV6-6 with TRBJ1-3; D unresolved. In germline, CDR1 is MNHNY, CDR2 SVGAGI (reference sequence). The CDR3 has 11 residues. V lost 6 bases and J 7 bases, leaving 7 bases between the germline ends.

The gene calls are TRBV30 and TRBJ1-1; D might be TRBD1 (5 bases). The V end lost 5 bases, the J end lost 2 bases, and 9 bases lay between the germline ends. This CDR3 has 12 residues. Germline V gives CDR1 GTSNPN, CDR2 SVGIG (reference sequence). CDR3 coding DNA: TGTGCCTGGGCCAGGGCTAACACTGAAGCTTTCTTT. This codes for CAWARANTEAFF. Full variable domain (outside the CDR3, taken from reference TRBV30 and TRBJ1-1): SQTIHQWPATLVQPVGSPLSLECTVEGTSNPNLYWYRQAAGRGLQLLFYSVGIGQISSEVPQNLSASRPQDRQFILSSKKLLLSDSGFYLCAWARANTEAFFGQGTRLTVV.

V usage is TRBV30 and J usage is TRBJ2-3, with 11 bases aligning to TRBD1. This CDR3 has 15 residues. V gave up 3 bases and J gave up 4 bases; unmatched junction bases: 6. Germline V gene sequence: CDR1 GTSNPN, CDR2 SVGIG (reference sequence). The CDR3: CAWRDRGLSSDTQYF. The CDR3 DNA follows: TGTGCCTGGAGGGACAGGGGGCTTTCATCAGATACGCAGTATTTT.